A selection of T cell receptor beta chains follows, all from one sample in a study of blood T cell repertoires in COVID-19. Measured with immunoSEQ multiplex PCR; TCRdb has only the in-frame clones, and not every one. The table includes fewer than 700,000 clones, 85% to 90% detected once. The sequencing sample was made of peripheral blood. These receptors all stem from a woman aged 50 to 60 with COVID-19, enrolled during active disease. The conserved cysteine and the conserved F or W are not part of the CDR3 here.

CDR3 protein: SVERGTMNTEAF; V gene: TRBV29-1; J gene: TRBJ1-1
CDR3 protein: ASSQVRSTGELF; V gene: TRBV3-1/TRBV3-2; J gene: TRBJ2-2
CDR3 protein: ASSPSRLAGGDNEQF; V gene: TRBV6-2/TRBV6-3; J gene: TRBJ2-1
CDR3 protein: AWRSGGLYTEAF; V gene: TRBV30; J gene: TRBJ1-1
CDR3 protein: ASSLQGTNQPQH; V gene: TRBV6-5; J gene: TRBJ1-5
CDR3 protein: ASSEPGANEKLF; V gene: TRBV2; J gene: TRBJ1-4
CDR3 protein: ASSMGTSGGAREQF; V gene: TRBV21-1; J gene: TRBJ2-1
CDR3 protein: ASPKKAGDTEAF; V gene: TRBV21-1; J gene: TRBJ1-1
CDR3 protein: ASSPDVAGGETQY; V gene: TRBV7-2; J gene: TRBJ2-5
CDR3 protein: ASKLGGQGEDTQY; V gene: TRBV28; J gene: TRBJ2-3
CDR3 protein: ASRRELPDQPQH; V gene: TRBV9; J gene: TRBJ1-5
CDR3 protein: ASSLDPSGGSNEKLF; V gene: TRBV5-1; J gene: TRBJ1-4
CDR3 protein: ASRATPSYSSYEQY; V gene: TRBV27; J gene: TRBJ2-7
CDR3 protein: AWSGGAGRTGELF; V gene: TRBV30; J gene: TRBJ2-2
CDR3 protein: ASSPRGGNTEAF; V gene: TRBV9; J gene: TRBJ1-1
CDR3 protein: ASREKGVWDGYT; V gene: TRBV2; J gene: TRBJ1-2
CDR3 protein: ASSYSGGNTEAF; V gene: TRBV6-5; J gene: TRBJ1-1
CDR3 protein: ASSLANRGSTEAF; V gene: TRBV5-1; J gene: TRBJ1-1
CDR3 protein: AWNPQTGTKATNEKLF; V gene: TRBV30; J gene: TRBJ1-4
CDR3 protein: SVDSSGANVLT; V gene: TRBV29-1; J gene: TRBJ2-6
CDR3 protein: ASTRTGTSGNTIY; V gene: TRBV9; J gene: TRBJ1-3
CDR3 protein: ASSETTDYGYT; V gene: TRBV2; J gene: TRBJ1-2
CDR3 protein: ASSFRGSGYT; V gene: TRBV6-5; J gene: TRBJ1-2
CDR3 protein: ASSQDTGLAKQF; V gene: TRBV3-1/TRBV3-2; J gene: TRBJ2-1
CDR3 protein: ATSRDRSGGEYSTDTQY; V gene: TRBV15; J gene: TRBJ2-3
CDR3 protein: ASSWRVAGAAKGDTQY; V gene: TRBV13; J gene: TRBJ2-3
CDR3 protein: ASSYSNRGHTEAF; V gene: TRBV6-5; J gene: TRBJ1-1
CDR3 protein: ASSFLEGFTEAF; V gene: TRBV28; J gene: TRBJ1-1
CDR3 protein: ASSVLRVGNQPQH; V gene: TRBV2; J gene: TRBJ1-5
CDR3 protein: ASSLARAPPANYGYT; V gene: TRBV7-8; J gene: TRBJ1-2
CDR3 protein: AIRAGGVDYGYT; V gene: TRBV10-3; J gene: TRBJ1-2
CDR3 protein: ASSEGRTADYGYT; V gene: TRBV2; J gene: TRBJ1-2
CDR3 protein: ASSPYGTGNTEAF; V gene: TRBV5-1; J gene: TRBJ1-1
CDR3 protein: ASSPRGQVADTQY; V gene: TRBV28; J gene: TRBJ2-3
CDR3 protein: ASSPNNYGYT; V gene: TRBV2; J gene: TRBJ1-2
CDR3 protein: SASGPGAGFTDTEAF; V gene: TRBV20-1; J gene: TRBJ1-1
CDR3 protein: ASSPASAGGGYGYT; V gene: TRBV7-6; J gene: TRBJ1-2
CDR3 protein: ASGFRDREWDT; V gene: TRBV6-5; J gene: TRBJ1-2
CDR3 protein: ASSLTGAGANVLT; V gene: TRBV5-5; J gene: TRBJ2-6
CDR3 protein: ASLGQDRNEQF; V gene: TRBV5-4; J gene: TRBJ2-1
CDR3 protein: ASSVDQDEKLF; V gene: TRBV9; J gene: TRBJ1-4
CDR3 protein: ASSSVGVGEKLF; V gene: TRBV21-1; J gene: TRBJ1-4
CDR3 protein: ASSVGGDRGLYEQY; V gene: TRBV9; J gene: TRBJ2-7
CDR3 protein: ATGRGDSYNSPLH; V gene: TRBV10-3; J gene: TRBJ1-6
CDR3 protein: ASSRARNTEAF; V gene: TRBV4-1; J gene: TRBJ1-1
CDR3 protein: ASRGTPEGEKLF; V gene: TRBV19; J gene: TRBJ1-4
CDR3 protein: ASRSTIAKNIQY; V gene: TRBV6-5; J gene: TRBJ2-4
CDR3 protein: ATSDSGGVRGKTQY; V gene: TRBV24-1; J gene: TRBJ2-5
CDR3 protein: ASSLEPGSGAYGYT; V gene: TRBV5-6; J gene: TRBJ1-2